The 30 T cell receptor beta chains below all came from one sample that was sequenced in a study of glioma-infiltrating T cells. Amplification of TCR alpha and beta CDR3 regions from RNA used iRepertoire nested multiplex PCR. MiXCR, applied by TCRdb to the multiplex PCR reads, yields one record per CDR3 protein. Of around 190,000 distinct CDR3 sequences listed, approximately 30% are singletons. The source material was glioma tissue, nonneoplastic brain tissue, or PBMCs (not recorded which). The receptors originated from a human donor with low-grade glioma or glioblastoma, undergoing nonglioma brain surgery, or in good health (not recorded which).

This clonotype was observed a few times. The rearrangement uses TRBV18 and TRBJ2-5; 8 nucleotides match TRBD2. CDR1 KGHSH and CDR2 LQKENI come from the germline V gene. CDR3 length equals 16 residues. V dropped 1 base and J dropped 0; count of bases not matched to a gene: 4. The CDR3 loop reads CASSPQTSGHQETQYF. Written as DNA, the CDR3 is TGTGCCAGCTCACCACAAACTAGCGGCCACCAAGAGACCCAGTACTTC.

A word on this clonotype: Mismatch with germline at one junction end may stem from a read error. The chain combines TRBV20-1 with TRBJ1-1, with D tentatively TRBD1 (5 bases). This CDR3 contains 11 residues. CDR1 is DFQATT and CDR2 is SNEGSKA in the germline V gene (reference sequence). CDR3 residues: CSVSGNTEDLF. CDR3 DNA: TGCAGCGTTTCAGGGAACACTGAAGATTTATTT.

This clonotype was detected ten times or more. This chain joins TRBV18 and TRBJ1-1; D is undetermined. V was trimmed by 3 bases and J by 1 base, leaving 12 bases between them. The CDR3 sequence is 15 residues long. The germline CDR1 and CDR2 sequences are KGHSH and LQKENI. The CDR3 protein is CASSPAGFPNTEAFF. The CDR3 DNA sequence: TGTGCCAGCTCACCTGCAGGATTCCCGAACACTGAAGCTTTCTTT.

There are a few counts of this clonotype. The CDR3 spells CASSLGGTSSGEQFF. The DNA of the CDR3 is TGTGCCAGCAGCTTAGGTGGGACTAGCTCAGGCGAGCAGTTCTTC. The V gene is TRBV7-2, the J gene TRBJ2-1, with 9 bases lining up with TRBD2. The CDR3 runs to 15 residues. V was pared by 1 base and J by 10 bases, with 8 bases of the junction left unmatched. Germline assignment: CDR1 SGHTA and CDR2 FQGNSA.

The rearrangement uses TRBV4-2 and TRBJ2-3; TRBD2 matches 7 bases. The CDR3 loop spans 19 amino acids. J was trimmed by 2 bases and V by 3 bases; bases with no gene match: 17. Germline V CDR1 and CDR2: LGHNA, YNFKEQ. In nucleotides, the CDR3 is TGTGCCAGCAGCCATCCCGTCACAGAGAAGGGAGGGCCCACAGATACGCAGTATTTT. It codes for CASSHPVTEKGGPTDTQYF.

In its sample, this clonotype was seen many times. V gene TRBV27 combines with J gene TRBJ2-7; D is unclear. Germline values: CDR1 MNHEY, CDR2 SMNVEV (reference sequence). With 7 bases removed from V and 4 bases from J, the gap between germline ends came to 14 bases. The CDR3 has 13 amino acids. As DNA, the CDR3 is TGTGCCAGCAAGATAGGCAGAGAGTACGAGCAGTACTTC. Residues: CASKIGREYEQYF.

To note about this clonotype: This could be a read error, since a much larger clone is one nucleotide away. V gene TRBV11-2 combines with J gene TRBJ2-7; the D gene is possibly TRBD2 (7 bases). This CDR3 comprises 15 residues. Germline lookup yields CDR1 SGHAT and CDR2 FQNNGV. V lost 6 bases, J lost 7 bases, and 22 bases lay in between. CDR3 in amino acids: CASRFRSLQGGEQYF. The CDR3 DNA reads TGTGCCAGCAGATTTAGGTCATTACAGGGAGGGGAGCAGTACTTC. The whole variable domain, remainder taken from reference TRBV11-2 and TRBJ2-7, is EAGVAQSPRYKIIEKRQSVAFWCNPISGHATLYWYQQILGQGPKLLIQFQNNGVVDDSQLPKDRFSAERLKGVDSTLKIQPAKLEDSAVYLCASRFRSLQGGEQYFGPGTRLTVT.

The sample holds many counts of this clonotype. The chain couples TRBV6-1 to TRBJ2-7, with D possibly TRBD2 on 7 matching bases. Per the germline V gene, CDR1 is MNHNS and CDR2 is SASEGT. The CDR3 loop spans 17 amino acids. V shed 5 bases and J shed 2 bases, with 22 bases lying between them. The CDR3 nucleotides read TGTGCCAGCAGTTCCACCCGTGTCGGGGGGCGGCCCTACGAGCAGTACTTC. Amino acids: CASSSTRVGGRPYEQYF.

V usage is TRBV5-1 and J usage is TRBJ2-7; possibly TRBD1 for D (5 bases). The germline gives CDR1 SGHRS, CDR2 YFSETQ. The CDR3 extends over 15 amino acids. V was shortened by 4 bases and J by 0 bases, with 14 bases between the two germline ends. DNA of the CDR3: TGCGCCAGCAGCCCTGGACATGGAACCTCCTACGAGCAGTACTTC. Translation: CASSPGHGTSYEQYF. Full variable domain (remainder filled in from reference TRBV5-1 and TRBJ2-7): KAGVTQTPRYLIKTRGQQVTLSCSPISGHRSVSWYQQTPGQGLQFLFEYFSETQRNKGNFPGRFSGRQFSNSRSEMNVSTLELGDSALYLCASSPGHGTSYEQYFGPGTRLTVT.

The V call is TRBV20-1, the J call TRBJ2-7, with 16 positions matching TRBD2. Germline loops: CDR1 DFQATT, CDR2 SNEGSKA (reference sequence). The CDR3 contains 15 residues. V lost 6 bases to trimming and J lost 3 bases; unmatched junction nucleotides: 5. The CDR3 region has the DNA TGCAGTGCCCCGGGACTAGCGGGAGGGCACTACGAGCAGTACTTC. Translation gives CSAPGLAGGHYEQYF.

For this clonotype: Being one base from a much bigger clone, this may be a read error. In DNA form, the CDR3 reads TGTGCCAGCAGCGTAGGCCCATCCCAGTACTACGAGCAGTACTTC. Protein product: CASSVGPSQYYEQYF. The chain joins TRBV3-1 to TRBJ2-7, with no clear D. Looked up from germline, CDR1 is LGHDT and CDR2 is YNNKEL (reference sequence). Trimming removed 5 bases from V and 3 bases from J, with 17 bases in between. The CDR3 extends over 15 amino acids.

This clonotype occurred many times. The rearrangement joins TRBV7-9 to TRBJ2-3; D may be TRBD1 (6 bases). Trimming stripped 1 base from V and 2 bases from J, with 10 bases between. This CDR3 contains 15 residues. Germline lookup yields CDR1 SEHNR and CDR2 FQNEAQ (reference sequence). The CDR3 loop reads CASSLVQGFTDTQYF. DNA of the CDR3: TGTGCCAGCAGCTTAGTACAGGGATTCACAGATACGCAGTATTTT.

V is TRBV7-2 and J is TRBJ2-6, with D perhaps TRBD1 (6 bases). Germline CDR1 SGHTA, CDR2 FQGNSA. The V end lost 3 bases, the J end lost 3 bases, and 15 bases lay between the germline ends. The length of the CDR3 is 17 residues. This CDR3 is CASSFNLQGFGANVLTF. CDR3 coding DNA: TGTGCCAGCAGCTTCAACCTACAGGGTTTTGGGGCCAACGTCCTGACTTTC.

J is TRBJ1-1 and V is TRBV28, with no clear D. The germline gives CDR1 MDHEN, CDR2 SYDVKM. The V end lost 7 bases, the J end lost 4 bases, and 16 bases lay between the germline ends. The CDR3 totals 14 residues. The CDR3 DNA sequence: TGTGCCAGCACCATACAGTCCCTCGTCACTGAAGCTTTCTTT. Residues: CASTIQSLVTEAFF.

This chain joins TRBV4-2 and TRBJ2-1; D ambiguous. The CDR3 consists of 13 residues. The germline V gene encodes CDR1 LGHNA and CDR2 YNFKEQ. The V and J ends lost 0 bases and 12 bases respectively, with 12 bases between them. The CDR3: CASSQEMRDGQFF. Written as DNA, the CDR3 is TGTGCCAGCAGCCAAGAAATGAGAGATGGGCAGTTCTTC.

The chain recombines TRBV19 with TRBJ1-5; 10 bases map to TRBD1. Germline loops: CDR1 LNHDA, CDR2 SQIVND (reference sequence). V dropped 4 bases and J dropped 4; count of bases not matched to a gene: 7. The CDR3 runs 16 residues. Here the CDR3 DNA reads TGTGCCAGTAGTACAAGCGGACAGGGGGGTAATCAGCCCCAGCATTTT. Its protein product is CASSTSGQGGNQPQHF.

There are many counts of this clonotype. The chain joins TRBV20-1 to TRBJ2-7; perhaps TRBD1 as D (6 bases). The CDR3 has 18 amino acids. CDR1 DFQATT and CDR2 SNEGSKA come from the germline V gene (reference sequence). V lost 3 bases, J lost 3 bases, and 27 bases lay in between. The CDR3 coding sequence is TGCAGTGCTAGGGGGGACCGGGACACCCTCTTTTTGGACTACGAGCAGTACTTC. Protein product: CSARGDRDTLFLDYEQYF.

This clonotype was counted many times. CDR3 coding DNA: TGCAGTGCTATCTTGGCGGCAAACACCGGGGAGCTGTTTTTT. Residues: CSAILAANTGELFF. The rearrangement joins TRBV20-1 to TRBJ2-2; D uncertain. CDR3 size: 14 residues. The V gene lost 4 bases and the J gene lost 2 bases, with 11 bases spanning the gap. Germline CDR1 reads DFQATT; CDR2 reads SNEGSKA (reference sequence).

In its sample, this clonotype was seen many times. The chain is built from TRBV4-2 and TRBJ1-5; no clear D. The CDR3 spans 18 residues. Germline CDR1 LGHNA, CDR2 YNFKEQ. Trimming left V 1 base short and J 1 base short, with 17 bases between. The CDR3 DNA reads TGTGCCAGCAGCCAAGTCGGGGATCCCGCCGGCAGCAATCAGCCCCAGCATTTT. Translation: CASSQVGDPAGSNQPQHF.

Here the CDR3 reads CASSVDGHEQYF. CDR3 in DNA: TGTGCCAGCAGCGTAGATGGCCACGAGCAGTACTTC. The chain has TRBV9 and TRBJ2-7; no clear D. The CDR3 contains 12 residues. The V gene lost 0 bases and the J gene lost 5 bases, with 6 bases spanning the gap. The germline gives CDR1 SGDLS, CDR2 YYNGEE.

The gene calls are TRBV6-5 and TRBJ1-6, with D unresolved. Looked up from germline, CDR1 is MNHEY and CDR2 is SVGAGI. V dropped 4 bases and J dropped 7 bases, with 14 bases sitting between them. The CDR3 is made up of 15 amino acids. The CDR3 sequence is CASSLEHWANSPLHF. CDR3 bases: TGTGCCAGCAGTTTAGAACATTGGGCCAATTCACCCCTCCACTTT.

This clonotype was seen more than once but under ten times. This chain links TRBV29-1 with TRBJ2-5, with TRBD2 matching over 7 bases. With 7 bases clipped from V and 7 bases from J, the junction kept 9 bases outside the gene matches. Germline V CDR1 and CDR2: SQVTM, ANQGSEA. This CDR3 comprises 12 residues. CDR3 residues: CSAPGGTGTQYF. DNA for the CDR3: TGCAGCGCCCCGGGAGGCACCGGGACCCAGTACTTC.

This clonotype was observed a few times. The genes are TRBV7-9 and TRBJ2-3; TRBD2 matches at 7 bases. Germline loops: CDR1 SEHNR, CDR2 FQNEAQ (reference sequence). CDR3 size: 16 residues. The junction had 6 bases not matched to a gene; V was cut back by 1 base and J by 2 bases. The CDR3, as DNA: TGTGCCAGCAGCTTAGGGACTAGGGGACTCACAGATACGCAGTATTTT. It is translated as CASSLGTRGLTDTQYF.

This sequence joins TRBV27 and TRBJ1-5; D perhaps matches TRBD1 (5 bases). CDR1 MNHEY and CDR2 SMNVEV come from the germline V gene (reference sequence). The CDR3 totals 13 residues. V was pared by 2 bases and J by 6 bases, with 8 bases between. DNA for the CDR3: TGTGCCAGCAGTTTAAGGAGGGGTCAGCCCCAGCATTTT. It codes for CASSLRRGQPQHF.

With respect to this clonotype: Mismatch with germline at one junction end may stem from a read error. This chain links TRBV20-1 with TRBJ2-4; the D is unclear. From germline, CDR1 is DFQATT and CDR2 SNEGSKA (reference sequence). The CDR3 length is 15 residues. CDR3 DNA sequence: TGCAGTGCTAGAGATATAGGGTCCGCCAAAAACATTCACTACTTC. Its protein product is CSARDIGSAKNIHYF.

This chain joins TRBV5-1 and TRBJ2-2; no clear D. Trimming left V 4 bases short and J 0 bases short, with 13 bases between. Germline loops: CDR1 SGHRS, CDR2 YFSETQ. There are 16 residues in the CDR3. The CDR3 DNA sequence: TGCGCCAGCAGCCCAATGGCTAGATCGAACACCGGGGAGCTGTTTTTT. This sequence encodes CASSPMARSNTGELFF.

This clonotype was seen repeatedly, ten times or more. The chain links TRBV5-8 to TRBJ2-3; D remains ambiguous. Trimming shortened V by 0 bases and J by 2 bases, and 7 bases separated the two germline ends. CDR1 is SGHTS and CDR2 is YDEGEE in the germline V gene. This CDR3 is 14 amino acids long. CDR3 region: CASSLGQVTDTQYF. DNA for the CDR3: TGTGCCAGCAGCTTGGGGCAGGTCACAGATACGCAGTATTTT.

Worth noting for this clonotype: A single base separates this from a much larger clone, so it may be a read error. This chain links TRBV11-2 with TRBJ1-1, with D unclear. In germline, CDR1 is SGHAT, CDR2 FQNNGV. Trimming removed 2 bases from V and 6 bases from J, with 7 bases in between. The CDR3 covers 12 residues. CDR3 loop: CASSLSRAEAFF. CDR3 DNA: TGTGCCAGCAGCTTAAGCCGCGCTGAAGCTTTCTTT.

There are many counts of this clonotype. The chain uses TRBV7-2 and TRBJ2-2; D uncertain. The CDR3 consists of 12 residues. The germline gives CDR1 SGHTA, CDR2 FQGNSA. Trimming took 4 bases from V and 3 from J, leaving 3 bases between them. The CDR3 coding sequence is TGTGCCAGCAGCTGGGACACCGGGGAGCTGTTTTTT. It translates to CASSWDTGELFF.

CDR3 amino acids: CASSPNPGTDVEQYF. The CDR3 region has the DNA TGTGCCAGCTCCCCAAACCCAGGGACAGACGTCGAGCAGTACTTC. This chain links TRBV18 with TRBJ2-7; the match to TRBD1 covers 7 bases. The germline CDR1 and CDR2 sequences are KGHSH and LQKENI. The CDR3 extends over 15 amino acids. With V trimmed by 6 bases and J by 6 bases, 14 bases remained unmatched.